Listed below are T cell receptor beta chains from one sample, sequenced in a study of blood T cell repertoires in COVID-19. Some clones are missing from TCRdb's copy, which holds only in-frame ones; the method was immunoSEQ multiplex PCR. Here the sample spans about 210,000 clones, 65% to 90% being singletons. The sample taken for sequencing was peripheral blood. Receptor source: a woman aged 70-85 years with COVID-19, enrolled during active disease. Both conserved end residues are part of each CDR3. D genes are given only for firm matches. Part of the rows lack a size; the others show once, few, many or a class for expanded clones.

d_gene	v_gene	j_gene	abundance	CDR3nt	CDR3aa
TRBD2	TRBV7-2	TRBJ2-7	.	TGTGCCAGCAGCCCTAGCGGGGTCTCCTACGAGCAGTACTTC	CASSPSGVSYEQYF
.	TRBV7-9	TRBJ1-2	.	TGTGCCAGCAGCGGGCACTCAGGGGAGAATCGGTATGGCTACACCTTC	CASSGHSGENRYGYTF
TRBD2	TRBV27	TRBJ2-7	.	TGTGCCAGCAGTCCAATAGCGGGAGGGCCTAACGAGCAGTACTTC	CASSPIAGGPNEQYF
TRBD2	TRBV9	TRBJ2-2	.	TGTGCCAGCAGCCCCTTAGCGGGAGTCACCGGGGAGCTGTTTTTT	CASSPLAGVTGELFF
.	TRBV21-1	TRBJ1-5	.	TGTGCCAGCAGCTCGCCTTTCGGACAGGGAGGGGAGCCCCAGCATTTT	CASSSPFGQGGEPQHF
TRBD1	TRBV27	TRBJ1-5	.	TGTGCCAGCAGGACGACAGGGGGCAATCAGCCCCAGCATTTT	CASRTTGGNQPQHF
.	TRBV18	TRBJ1-1	once	TGTGCCAGCTCACCCATTGGAGTTGCGAACACTGAAGCTTTCTTT	CASSPIGVANTEAFF
.	TRBV5-1	TRBJ2-7	.	TGCGCCAGCAGCCCCTCCGAAGGGGCCTCCTACGAGCAGTACTTC	CASSPSEGASYEQYF
TRBD1	TRBV6-1	TRBJ1-5	once	TGTGCCAGCAGTGACCGCGGACAGGGTAGACAGCCCCAGCATTTT	CASSDRGQGRQPQHF
TRBD1	TRBV2	TRBJ2-7	.	TGTGCCAGCAGTGAAGCGCTTTGGACAGGGGGCGGCTACGAGCAGTACTTC	CASSEALWTGGGYEQYF
TRBD1	TRBV4-2	TRBJ2-1	.	TGTGCCAGCAGCCACCAGGGGGCTGGGACCTACAATGAGCAGTTCTTC	CASSHQGAGTYNEQFF
TRBD1	TRBV12-5	TRBJ1-2	.	TGTGCTAGTGCCCGTGACAGGGGCAGTTTCGGCTACACCTTC	CASARDRGSFGYTF
TRBD1	TRBV6-5	TRBJ1-2	.	TGTGCCAGCAGTTCCCCGGGACAGCAAAACTATGGCTACACCTTC	CASSSPGQQNYGYTF
TRBD1	TRBV30	TRBJ1-5	.	TGTGCCTGGAGCGCCCAACAGGGGGTAAGTCAGCCCCAGCATTTT	CAWSAQQGVSQPQHF
.	TRBV29-1	TRBJ2-5	.	TGCAGCGTGTCCCCCGTCGGGGGAGAGACCCAGTACTTC	CSVSPVGGETQYF
TRBD2	TRBV18	TRBJ2-1	.	TGTGCCAGCTCACCAGCGTTGGCGGGGGGAAGCTACAATGAGCAGTTCTTC	CASSPALAGGSYNEQFF
TRBD1	TRBV11-3	TRBJ2-5	.	TGTGCCAGCAGCCGCTTGGGACAGCAAGAGACCCAGTACTTC	CASSRLGQQETQYF
.	TRBV7-6	TRBJ1-4	.	TGTGCCAGCAGCTTGGGGGCGGCTAATGAAAAACTGTTTTTT	CASSLGAANEKLFF
TRBD1	TRBV29-1	TRBJ1-5	.	TGCAGCGTTGCCCGGGACAGGGAGACGCCCCAGCATTTT	CSVARDRETPQHF
TRBD2	TRBV27	TRBJ2-1	few	TGTGCCAGCGGCTATACCAGGACTAGTCGGAATGAGCAGTTCTTC	CASGYTRTSRNEQFF
TRBD2	TRBV7-2	TRBJ2-1	once	TGTGCCAGCAGCATAGAACCGGGACTAGCGGGAAGTTACAATGAGCAGTTCTTC	CASSIEPGLAGSYNEQFF
.	TRBV11-2	TRBJ1-1	.	TGTGCCAGCAGCTTAGTAGGGGGTTCGGCTTTCTTT	CASSLVGGSAFF
.	TRBV2	TRBJ1-1	.	TGTGCCAGCAGGGCCGACAGGAACACTGAAGCTTTCTTT	CASRADRNTEAFF
TRBD1	TRBV7-3	TRBJ1-1	once	TGTGCCAGCAGCAACAGGGGGCAGACTGAAGCTTTCTTT	CASSNRGQTEAFF
TRBD1	TRBV19	TRBJ1-5	.	TGTGCCAGTAGTATAGGGTTGGGACAGGGGATTAATCAGCCCCAGCATTTT	CASSIGLGQGINQPQHF
.	TRBV10-3	TRBJ2-1	.	TGTGCCATTAGTTCGGCGGGGGCGAATGAGCAGTTCTTC	CAISSAGANEQFF
TRBD2	TRBV9	TRBJ2-3	.	TGTGCCAGCAGCGTACTTGCGGGAGACGGAGATACGCAGTATTTT	CASSVLAGDGDTQYF
.	TRBV6-6	TRBJ1-2	.	TGTGCCAGCAGTTACTCGGCCAGGCGATCCTATGGCTACACCTTC	CASSYSARRSYGYTF
.	TRBV11-2	TRBJ2-2	.	TGTGCCAGCAGCCCGTCTGGCCCCGGGGAGCTGTTTTTT	CASSPSGPGELFF
TRBD2	TRBV5-1	TRBJ2-3	.	TGCGCCAGCAGCCTATCTAGCGGGGGGGCTTTAAGAGATACGCAGTATTTT	CASSLSSGGALRDTQYF
.	TRBV5-4	TRBJ1-2	few	TGTGCCAGCAGCATGGACGGCTATGGCTACACCTTC	CASSMDGYGYTF
TRBD1	TRBV5-1	TRBJ1-5	.	TGCGCCAGCAGCAGTCAGGGGGCAGGTCAGCCCCAGCATTTT	CASSSQGAGQPQHF
.	TRBV2	TRBJ2-3	.	TGTGCCAGCAGTGAACTAACGTCCACAGATACGCAGTATTTT	CASSELTSTDTQYF
.	TRBV30	TRBJ2-1	.	TGTGCCTGGAGTGTAGGTAGCGGCTCCTACAATGAGCAGTTCTTC	CAWSVGSGSYNEQFF
.	TRBV4-3	TRBJ1-1	.	TGCGCCAGCAGCCAAGATATAACAGTTTTCCCTGAAGCTTTCTTT	CASSQDITVFPEAFF
TRBD1	TRBV12-3/TRBV12-4	TRBJ1-1	.	TGTGCCAGCATCCTCAGGGGGCGGACTGAAGCTTTCTTT	CASILRGRTEAFF
TRBD1	TRBV4-1	TRBJ1-2	few	TGCGCCAGCAGCCAAGAAGGGACAGGGGCTAACTATGGCTACACCTTC	CASSQEGTGANYGYTF
TRBD1	TRBV9	TRBJ2-1	.	TGTGCCAGCAGCGTAGGGATCGTGGGGACAGGGGCGTACAATGAGCAGTTCTTC	CASSVGIVGTGAYNEQFF
.	TRBV9	TRBJ1-2	.	TGTGCCAGCAGCGGTGGTATAGGGGACTTAGCTAACTATGGCTACACCTTC	CASSGGIGDLANYGYTF
.	TRBV19	TRBJ1-2	.	TGTGCCAGTAGCAGGGGTTTTGACTATGGCTACACCTTC	CASSRGFDYGYTF
.	TRBV25-1	TRBJ2-1	.	TGTGCCAGCAGTGAATCATGGGGCTCTTCCTCCTACAATGAGCAGTTCTTC	CASSESWGSSSYNEQFF
TRBD1	TRBV29-1	TRBJ2-3	.	TGCAGCGGCGCTATTCGGACAGGGCGAGATACGCAGTATTTT	CSGAIRTGRDTQYF
TRBD1	TRBV28	TRBJ2-2	.	TGTGCCAGCTACAAGTCGAACAGGGGGTTCCTTGGGGAGCTGTTTTTT	CASYKSNRGFLGELFF